These 13 T cell receptor beta chains share one sample of origin, sequenced in a study of blood T cell repertoires in COVID-19. Sequenced by immunoSEQ multiplex PCR; TCRdb stores in-frame clones only, minus some. The table has roughly 410,000 clones, around nine tenths seen once. The specimen sequenced was peripheral blood. The source of these receptors is a woman aged 40-49 years with COVID-19, enrolled during active disease.

The V gene is TRBV18, the J gene TRBJ2-5, with TRBD1 identical over 7 bases. Germline CDR1 and CDR2: KGHSH and LQKENI. CDR3 length: 13 residues. Trimming at V came to 6 bases and at J to 5 bases, leaving 6 bases not matched to a gene. Here the CDR3 reads CASSLLTGETQYF. The DNA for the CDR3 is TGTGCCAGCTCTCTCCTGACAGGGGAGACCCAGTACTTC.

The J gene is TRBJ1-6, the V gene TRBV20-1; no clear D gene. Germline loops: CDR1 DFQATT, CDR2 SNEGSKA (reference sequence). V lost 6 bases and J 7 bases, leaving 7 bases between the germline ends. CDR3 length equals 11 residues. CDR3 region: CSADLNSPLHF. The CDR3 nucleotides read TGCAGTGCCGACTTGAATTCACCCCTCCACTTT.

This chain connects TRBV27 to TRBJ1-1, with 7 bases identical to TRBD1. Looked up from germline, CDR1 is MNHEY and CDR2 is SMNVEV (reference sequence). J was trimmed by 5 bases and V by 6 bases; bases with no gene match: 9. The CDR3 has 14 residues. CDR3 amino acids: CASSLQGLRTEAFF. CDR3 DNA sequence: TGTGCCAGCAGCTTACAGGGGTTGAGGACTGAAGCTTTCTTT.

The chain is built from TRBV18 and TRBJ2-6; weak D call: TRBD1 (5 bases). V gave up 6 bases and J gave up 4 bases, with 22 bases separating them. Germline V lookup: CDR1 KGHSH, CDR2 LQKENI. The CDR3 runs to 18 residues. CDR3 in DNA: TGTGCCAGCTCGCTAGGGGTGCTCTCCAGGCAGGGGGCCAACGTCCTGACTTTC. Amino acid sequence: CASSLGVLSRQGANVLTF.

CDR3 in amino acids: CASSYRVIGEKLFF. The CDR3 DNA reads as TGTGCCAGCAGTTACAGGGTTATAGGTGAAAAACTGTTTTTT. The chain employs TRBV2 and TRBJ1-4; D might be TRBD1 (6 bases). Germline assignment: CDR1 SNHLY and CDR2 FYNNEI. This CDR3 contains 14 residues. V was trimmed by 5 bases and J by 7 bases, leaving 14 bases between them.

The V call is TRBV7-3, the J call TRBJ2-1, with D possibly matching TRBD2 (6 bases). Trimming stripped 5 bases from V and 7 bases from J, with 15 bases between. The CDR3 is made up of 14 amino acids. Germline V gives CDR1 SGHTA, CDR2 FQGTGA. The chain's CDR3 is CASSQGGNRNEQFF. In nucleotides, the CDR3 is TGTGCCAGCAGCCAAGGCGGGAATAGGAATGAGCAGTTCTTC.

The V call is TRBV10-3, the J call TRBJ2-1, with D maybe TRBD2 (5 bases). The V gene's germline CDR1 is ENHRY and CDR2 SYGVKD. The CDR3 is made up of 13 amino acids. With 8 bases removed from V and 7 bases from J, the gap between germline ends came to 15 bases. Here the CDR3 reads CAISDRGDNEQFF. DNA of the CDR3: TGTGCCATCTCGGATCGGGGAGATAATGAGCAGTTCTTC.

The rearrangement uses TRBV11-1 and TRBJ2-1; the D gene is possibly TRBD1 (6 bases). The length of the CDR3 is 13 residues. V gave up 3 bases and J gave up 6 bases, with 9 bases separating them. Germline assignment: CDR1 SGHAT and CDR2 FQDESV (reference sequence). For the CDR3, the DNA is TGTGCCAGCAGCTTCCGGGACATCAATGAGCAGTTCTTC. Encoded protein: CASSFRDINEQFF.

This clone was detected only once. Different DNA sequences within this sample yield the same CDR3. This rearrangement joins TRBV19 to TRBJ1-1; TRBD1 is a possible D gene (6 bases). Germline lookup yields CDR1 LNHDA and CDR2 SQIVND (reference sequence). V dropped 4 bases and J dropped 8 bases, with 14 bases sitting between them. This CDR3 spans 13 amino acids. The CDR3 loop reads CASSTQQGSEAFF. The CDR3 nucleotides are TGTGCCAGTAGTACTCAACAGGGATCAGAAGCTTTCTTT.

In regard to this clone: One end of the junction does not line up with germline, which may come from a read error. The chain recombines TRBV7-2 with TRBJ2-5, with TRBD1 matching 7 bases. Germline-derived CDR1 and CDR2 are SGHTA and FQGNSA. This CDR3 has 11 residues. CDR3 in DNA: TGCGGGACAGCATACCAAGAGACCCAGTACTTC. Residues: CGTAYQETQYF.

The chain links TRBV6-2 or TRBV6-3 to TRBJ1-2; TRBD1 might be the D (5 bases). V lost 4 bases to trimming and J lost 4 bases, with 22 bases between them. This CDR3 contains 17 residues. From germline, CDR1 is MNHEY and CDR2 SVGEGT. CDR3 in amino acids: CASSSGQGLFPPYGYTF. DNA for the CDR3: TGTGCCAGCAGTTCGGGTCAGGGCCTGTTTCCCCCCTATGGCTACACCTTC.

The chain has TRBV10-2 and TRBJ2-1; 7 positions agree with TRBD2. J was trimmed by 8 bases and V by 7 bases; bases with no gene match: 14. Per the germline V gene, CDR1 is WSHSY and CDR2 is SAAADI. The CDR3 runs to 15 residues. DNA for the CDR3: TGCGCCAGCAACCCACGGGACTACTGGGGGGATGAGCAGTTCTTC. Protein: CASNPRDYWGDEQFF.

The chain links TRBV5-5 to TRBJ1-4, with 8 nucleotides matching TRBD1. Per germline, CDR1 SGHKS and CDR2 YYEKEE (reference sequence). This CDR3 comprises 16 residues. With V trimmed by 4 bases and J by 7 bases, 12 bases remained unmatched. As DNA, the CDR3 is TGTGCCAGCAGCGGGGGACCCGGGACAGGTGTTGAAAAACTGTTTTTT. Its translation is CASSGGPGTGVEKLFF.